The 10 T cell receptor beta chains below were found in one sample sequenced in a study of cytomegalovirus exposure and HLA in healthy donors. This PCR relied on a set of 60 Vbeta primers and 13 Jbeta primers. Using immunoSEQ multiplex PCR, the repertoire was profiled, and TCRdb retains in-frame clones only, with some absent. This sample has 65,000 to 90,000 clones; 80% to 90% occur once, and the top ten carry 1.5% to 2%. The sample was PBMCs. These receptors were taken from a woman younger than 45 in good health and CMV-seronegative.

This clone was counted only a few times. The rearrangement links TRBV7-9 to TRBJ1-4; D perhaps matches TRBD1 (6 bases). Germline assignment: CDR1 SEHNR and CDR2 FQNEAQ (reference sequence). The CDR3 runs 13 residues. Trimming removed 6 bases at V and 3 bases at J, with 8 bases between. The CDR3 nucleotides read TGTGCCAGCAGGGCAGGGGCTAATGAAAAACTGTTTTTT. Its protein is CASRAGANEKLFF.

The chain recombines TRBV7-3 with TRBJ1-2; 10 positions match TRBD1. This CDR3 spans 13 amino acids. CDR1 SGHTA and CDR2 FQGTGA come from the germline V gene. Trimming removed 6 bases from V and 6 bases from J; junction bases left unmatched: 4. Written as DNA, the CDR3 is TGTGCCAGCAGTTCCGGACAGGGGGATGGCTACACCTTC. It translates to CASSSGQGDGYTF. Supplemented by reference TRBV7-3 and TRBJ1-2, the full variable domain reads GAGVSQTPSNKVTEKGKYVELRCDPISGHTALYWYRQSLGQGPEFLIYFQGTGAADDSGLPNDRFFAVRPEGSVSTLKIQRTERGDSAVYLCASSSGQGDGYTFGSGTRLTVV.

The V and J genes are TRBV28 and TRBJ1-2, with a weak D call TRBD1 (6 bases). V was trimmed by 11 bases and J by 2 bases, leaving 12 bases between them. CDR1 is MDHEN, CDR2 SYDVKM, per germline. The CDR3 spans 12 residues. The CDR3 DNA follows: TGTGCCGAGGGTGGACAGAACTATGGCTACACCTTC. Protein product: CAEGGQNYGYTF.

The chain recombines TRBV19 with TRBJ2-5, with a weak D call TRBD2 (6 bases). Germline V CDR1 and CDR2: LNHDA, SQIVND (reference sequence). CDR3 size: 18 residues. Trimming stripped 2 bases from V and 5 bases from J, with 24 bases between. The CDR3 is CASSISPGGQRGGETQYF. CDR3 nucleotides: TGTGCCAGTAGTATATCCCCGGGCGGCCAGCGAGGAGGGGAGACCCAGTACTTC. Full variable domain (rest looked up from reference TRBV19 and TRBJ2-5): DGGITQSPKYLFRKEGQNVTLSCEQNLNHDAMYWYRQDPGQGLRLIYYSQIVNDFQKGDIAEGYSVSREKKESFPLTVTSAQKNPTAFYLCASSISPGGQRGGETQYFGPGTRLLVL.

The rearrangement uses TRBV6-5 and TRBJ1-2, with a possible D match to TRBD1 (5 bases). The CDR3 extends over 13 amino acids. Germline loops: CDR1 MNHEY, CDR2 SVGAGI. V lost 6 bases and J 4 bases, leaving 12 bases between the germline ends. CDR3: CASRSGDRYGYTF. The DNA for the CDR3 is TGTGCCAGCAGGTCGGGGGATCGCTATGGCTACACCTTC.

This clone was recorded once. V and J are TRBV6-1 and TRBJ1-4; D is possibly TRBD1 (6 bases). This CDR3 region has 13 residues. CDR1 MNHNS and CDR2 SASEGT come from the germline V gene. V lost 4 bases and J lost 7, with 10 bases in between. Written as DNA, the CDR3 is TGTGCCAGCAGTGCCAGGGGCGGTGAAAAACTGTTTTTT. This translates into CASSARGGEKLFF.

For the CDR3, the DNA is TGCAGCGTTGGCGGCTCTGGAAACACCATATATTTT. Translated, it gives CSVGGSGNTIYF. The chain has TRBV29-1 and TRBJ1-3; D gene ambiguous. Germline CDR1 is SQVTM and CDR2 is ANQGSEA. This CDR3 is built from 12 residues. V gave up 4 bases and J gave up 0 bases, with 4 bases separating them.

The chain joins TRBV5-1 to TRBJ2-7; the match to TRBD2 covers 7 bases. The germline V gene has CDR1 SGHRS and CDR2 YFSETQ. J gave up 2 bases and V 5 bases, and 13 bases lay outside the gene matches. This CDR3 spans 16 amino acids. The CDR3 loop reads CASSREGSGYPYEQYF. CDR3 DNA: TGCGCCAGCAGTAGGGAGGGCAGCGGATACCCCTACGAGCAGTACTTC. Variable domain in full (rest from reference TRBV5-1 and TRBJ2-7): KAGVTQTPRYLIKTRGQQVTLSCSPISGHRSVSWYQQTPGQGLQFLFEYFSETQRNKGNFPGRFSGRQFSNSRSEMNVSTLELGDSALYLCASSREGSGYPYEQYFGPGTRLTVT.

The rearrangement uses TRBV7-9 and TRBJ2-2; 8 bases fit TRBD1. This CDR3 has 15 amino acids. Germline CDR1 reads SEHNR; CDR2 reads FQNEAQ (reference sequence). After removal of 5 bases from V and 3 bases from J, the junction contained 5 bases not matched to a gene. For the CDR3, the DNA is TGTGCCAGCAGCACCCAGGGGGCGGACACCGGGGAGCTGTTTTTT. This encodes CASSTQGADTGELFF.

The chain uses TRBV5-1 and TRBJ1-6, with D unresolved. The V end was cut by 0 bases, the J end by 8 bases, with 12 bases between. Per the germline V gene, CDR1 is SGHRS and CDR2 is YFSETQ. The CDR3 has 15 residues. The CDR3 nucleotides are TGCGCCAGCAGCTTGGCAGGAGGCCGGGATTCACCCCTCCACTTT. Its translation: CASSLAGGRDSPLHF. Together with reference TRBV5-1 and TRBJ1-6, the CDR3 gives the full variable domain: KAGVTQTPRYLIKTRGQQVTLSCSPISGHRSVSWYQQTPGQGLQFLFEYFSETQRNKGNFPGRFSGRQFSNSRSEMNVSTLELGDSALYLCASSLAGGRDSPLHFGNGTRLTVT.